A single sample gave rise to the 26 T cell receptor beta chains below, sequenced in a study of monozygotic twins with inflammatory bowel disease. TCRdb reanalyzed the 5' RACE reads, giving one entry per CDR3 protein sequence and no DNA. In total, the table holds under 200,000 distinct CDR3 sequences. The source material was blood. These receptors were taken from a human donor with ulcerative colitis or Crohn's disease, or a healthy co-twin of an affected twin (not recorded which).

The chain couples TRBV11-2 to TRBJ1-1; TCRdb's D call, TRBD1, is unchecked because there is no DNA. The CDR3 is 11 residues long. The germline V gene encodes CDR1 SGHAT and CDR2 FQNNGV. CDR3 in amino acids: CASSPGIQAFF.

V is TRBV5-4 and J is TRBJ2-2. The germline CDR1 and CDR2 sequences are SGHNT and YYREEE (reference sequence). The CDR3 is made up of 11 amino acids. The CDR3 reads CASSATGELFF.

The chain recombines TRBV5-1 with TRBJ2-7; the D call from TCRdb, TRBD1, cannot be confirmed without DNA. This CDR3 contains 18 residues. The germline gives CDR1 SGHRS, CDR2 YFSETQ. The CDR3 reads CASRHGDRVSSIPYEQYF.

V is TRBV6-4 and J is TRBJ2-1; with no DNA, the TCRdb D assignment of TRBD1 cannot be verified. The CDR3 spans 13 residues. Per the germline V gene, CDR1 is MRHNA and CDR2 is SNTAGT. The CDR3 reads CASSATGRGEQFF.

This chain joins TRBV6-2 or TRBV6-3 and TRBJ1-5; TCRdb selects TRBD1, and the lack of DNA leaves this call unchecked. CDR1 is MNHEY and CDR2 is SVGEGT in the germline V gene. The CDR3 is 15 amino acids. CDR3 amino acids: CASSDDRAPNQPQHF.

The V and J genes are TRBV2 and TRBJ2-7; TCRdb returns TRBD1, unconfirmable since there is no DNA. Per the germline V gene, CDR1 is SNHLY and CDR2 is FYNNEI. The CDR3 loop spans 14 amino acids. The CDR3 here is CASRTGKGVYEQYF.

This sequence joins TRBV15 and TRBJ2-7; there is no DNA to check the TCRdb D call of TRBD1. The CDR3 loop spans 17 amino acids. Germline CDR1 reads LNHNV; CDR2 reads YYDKDF (reference sequence). CDR3 protein: CATSRDLGTGGSYEQYF.

The chain uses TRBV5-1 and TRBJ1-2; TCRdb outputs TRBD1, but without DNA this stays unchecked. The CDR3 sequence is 14 residues long. The germline V gene has CDR1 SGHRS and CDR2 YFSETQ. CDR3 protein: CASSEGWTNYGYTF.

The chain couples TRBV7-2 to TRBJ1-5. The CDR3 extends over 14 amino acids. Germline CDR1 reads SGHTA; CDR2 reads FQGNSA. CDR3 in amino acids: CASSFDVSNQPQHF.

This sequence joins TRBV7-3 and TRBJ2-2; checking the TCRdb D call of TRBD1 is not possible without DNA. The CDR3 totals 22 residues. Per the germline V gene, CDR1 is SGHTA and CDR2 is FQGTGA. CDR3 protein: CASSPNSHLIGVFTGYTGELFF.

CDR3 amino acids: CASSLVGLQRDEQYF. V is TRBV12-3 or TRBV12-4 and J is TRBJ2-7; TCRdb names TRBD2, which stays unverified in the absence of DNA. This CDR3 region has 15 residues.

The rearrangement uses TRBV25-1 and TRBJ1-4; with no DNA, the TCRdb D assignment of TRBD1 cannot be verified. The CDR3 consists of 16 residues. Germline V gene data show CDR1 as MGHDK and CDR2 as SYGVNS. The CDR3 loop is CASGDSRQVGGEKLFF.

The chain has TRBV5-1 and TRBJ2-1; without DNA, the TCRdb call of TRBD2 cannot be checked. CDR1 is SGHRS, CDR2 YFSETQ, per germline. This CDR3 is built from 15 residues. The CDR3 spells CASSLLAGEYNEQFF.

This rearrangement joins TRBV27 to TRBJ1-2; TCRdb's D gene call, TRBD1, goes unchecked for lack of DNA. Germline CDR1 reads MNHEY; CDR2 reads SMNVEV (reference sequence). The CDR3 consists of 15 residues. CDR3 residues: CASSTVGKGNYGYTF.

The V and J genes are TRBV20-1 and TRBJ2-5; TCRdb selects TRBD1, and the lack of DNA leaves this call unchecked. Germline V CDR1 and CDR2: DFQATT, SNEGSKA (reference sequence). The CDR3 contains 15 residues. The CDR3 protein is CSVNRPGQGGETQYF.

The chain couples TRBV20-1 to TRBJ2-1; the D gene TCRdb calls, TRBD2, cannot be checked with no DNA. Germline loops: CDR1 DFQATT, CDR2 SNEGSKA (reference sequence). This CDR3 is 14 amino acids long. CDR3 sequence reads: CSARDFTSYNEQFF.

V gene TRBV7-8 combines with J gene TRBJ2-2; TCRdb designates TRBD2, a call that cannot be tested without DNA. This CDR3 contains 13 residues. CDR1 SGHVS and CDR2 FQNEAQ come from the germline V gene. This CDR3 is CAGLAGNTGELFF.

This rearrangement joins TRBV7-2 to TRBJ2-7; TCRdb reports TRBD1, a call that lacks DNA to check it against. Per the germline V gene, CDR1 is SGHTA and CDR2 is FQGNSA. CDR3 length: 13 residues. The CDR3 protein is CASSLGPSYEQYF. Full variable domain (remainder filled in from reference TRBV7-2 and TRBJ2-7): GAGVSQSPSNKVTEKGKDVELRCDPISGHTALYWYRQSLGQGLEFLIYFQGNSAPDKSGLPSDRFSAERTGGSVSTLTIQRTQQEDSAVYLCASSLGPSYEQYFGPGTRLTVT.

The V and J genes are TRBV5-6 and TRBJ2-4; TCRdb's D call of TRBD1 is untestable without DNA. The CDR3 spans 16 residues. Germline CDR1 and CDR2: SGHDT and YYEEEE. This CDR3 reads CASSLYRAGSKNIQYF.

The V and J genes are TRBV25-1 and TRBJ2-5; the TCRdb call, TRBD1, lacks DNA for checking. This CDR3 is built from 14 residues. Per germline, CDR1 MGHDK and CDR2 SYGVNS. This chain's CDR3 is CASSYWDHKETQYF.

The rearrangement uses TRBV5-1 and TRBJ1-1; checking the TCRdb D call of TRBD1 is not possible without DNA. The CDR3 sequence is 11 residues long. Germline values: CDR1 SGHRS, CDR2 YFSETQ. The CDR3 sequence is CASSVTGEAFF.

The chain carries TRBV7-3 and TRBJ2-2; the D gene TCRdb calls, TRBD2, cannot be checked with no DNA. The CDR3 length is 16 residues. Germline V CDR1 and CDR2: SGHTA, FQGTGA. The CDR3 sequence: CASSSGLAGVLGELFF.

The chain recombines TRBV20-1 with TRBJ2-5; no DNA is available, so the TRBD1 call from TCRdb remains unchecked. The CDR3 totals 13 residues. CDR1 is DFQATT and CDR2 is SNEGSKA in the germline V gene (reference sequence). CDR3 residues: CSAPRGADETQYF.

This sequence joins TRBV12-3 or TRBV12-4 and TRBJ2-3; TCRdb indicates TRBD1, and absent DNA this call remains unverified. The CDR3 runs 15 residues. The CDR3 sequence: CASSSSGDGGSMQYF.

The V call is TRBV28, the J call TRBJ2-1; TCRdb designates TRBD1, a call that cannot be tested without DNA. CDR3 size: 17 residues. From germline, CDR1 is MDHEN and CDR2 SYDVKM. CDR3 region: CASSSLMDRVAYNEQFF. The full variable domain, rest sourced from reference TRBV28 and TRBJ2-1, is DVKVTQSSRYLVKRTGEKVFLECVQDMDHENMFWYRQDPGLGLRLIYFSYDVKMKEKGDIPEGYSVSREKKERFSLILESASTNQTSMYLCASSSLMDRVAYNEQFFGPGTRLTVL.

The rearrangement uses TRBV4-1 and TRBJ2-1; TCRdb's assignment of TRBD2 cannot be checked, as there is no DNA. This CDR3 has 16 amino acids. Germline CDR1 MGHRA, CDR2 YSYEKL. The CDR3 sequence is CASSLLAHSSYNEQFF.